What follows is one T cell receptor (beta chain) and its context. This clonotype was seen at least ten times. It has no known antigen specificity. No clone much larger than this one lies a single base away; base qualities are absent. This specimen comes from a study of kidney transplant recipient with SARS-CoV-2 infection (dated by TCRdb to the early 2020s). The CDR3 goes from the cysteine to the phenylalanine over 8 residues. Left in the record is the CDR3 DNA by itself, 24 bases read in frame from the first base. The sample's time point label is to be understood as: pre-pandemic baseline sample and day 111 after first positive SARS-CoV-2 test. The sample was run on an Illumina MiSeq. Profiling of the peripheral T cell repertoire was carried out for human TCRbeta genes. Under the source paper's analysis protocol: Beta-binomial modelling was used to test for differences in clonotype abundance while accounting for variability over time. Expanded clonotypes were checked against the ImmuneCODE reference database of SARS-CoV-2-associated TCRs and mapped to regions of the viral genome. Additional analyses of the repertoire looked at TRBV gene usage, CDR3 length, CDR3 amino acid overlap between time points, clonotype abundance distributions and Jaccard similarity. TCRdb cleaned the public reads at Q25 with fastp, built clones with MiXCR and kept in-frame beta chains. Each entry is one CDR3 protein sequence, shown with its most common DNA and genes. These V and J calls derive from TCRdb rather than the authors' analysis. The sample has 250,000 or so distinct CDR3 sequences on record, 25% to 30% of them singletons. The ten biggest clones cover roughly 7% of the sample.

Sequences were derived from a blood sample, sampled at baseline and on day 111 from a kidney transplant recipient. The rearrangement joined TRBV21-1 to TRBJ2-1. TRBV21-1 is listed as a pseudogene. The TCR originated in a male patient aged 25-45 years who had COVID-19 and was a kidney transplant recipient. Some T cells may derive from the graft donor when a transplant has been performed. DNA sequence: TGTGCGGGGATGATTCAGTTCTTC. It specifies CAGMIQFF.